Shown below are 28 T cell receptor beta chains from a single sample sequenced in a study of cytomegalovirus exposure and HLA in healthy donors. Primers included in the PCR were 60 Vbeta and 13 Jbeta primers. Here immunoSEQ multiplex PCR was the method, and the copy in TCRdb shows in-frame clones only, minus some. The table has 130,000 to 150,000 clones, roughly 76% seen once. The sequencing input was PBMCs. The receptors originated from a human donor in good health.

The rearrangement links TRBV28 to TRBJ2-3; tentative D call: TRBD2 (5 bases). This CDR3 contains 15 residues. Per germline, CDR1 MDHEN and CDR2 SYDVKM. Trimming took off 3 bases at V and 2 bases at J, with 12 bases between the two ends. CDR3 protein: CASSFTSLSTDTQYF. The CDR3 DNA sequence: TGTGCCAGCAGTTTCACTAGTCTCTCCACAGATACGCAGTATTTT.

This chain connects TRBV4-1 to TRBJ1-1, with 8 bases aligning to TRBD1. V trimming: 4 bases; J trimming: 9 bases; junction bases outside the gene matches: 10. CDR1 is MGHRA, CDR2 YSYEKL, per germline. The CDR3 spans 14 residues. The CDR3 reads CASSRYEQGAKAFF. DNA for the CDR3: TGCGCCAGCAGCCGGTATGAGCAGGGGGCGAAAGCTTTCTTT.

The V gene is TRBV13, the J gene TRBJ1-1, with TRBD1 matching 7 bases. The CDR3 sequence is 14 residues long. V was clipped by 4 bases and J by 4 bases; unmatched bases: 6. Germline assignment: CDR1 PRHDT and CDR2 FYEKMQ (reference sequence). This CDR3 reads CASSSNRGITEAFF. CDR3 nucleotide sequence: TGTGCCAGCAGCTCTAACAGGGGAATCACTGAAGCTTTCTTT.

V usage is TRBV28 and J usage is TRBJ2-7, with 8 bases fitting TRBD1. There are 14 residues in the CDR3. V lost 3 bases and J lost 3; bases outside the gene matches: 4. The germline CDR1 and CDR2 sequences are MDHEN and SYDVKM. The CDR3 here is CASSFVRGHYEQYF. The CDR3 DNA follows: TGTGCCAGCAGTTTTGTCAGGGGGCACTACGAGCAGTACTTC.

J is TRBJ2-1 and V is TRBV5-1; TRBD2 matches 12 bases. Losses at the gene ends were 5 bases for V and 5 bases for J; bases not matched to a gene: 5. The germline V gene encodes CDR1 SGHRS and CDR2 YFSETQ. The CDR3 runs to 15 residues. CDR3 sequence: CASRPGTSGHNEQFF. Written as DNA, the CDR3 is TGCGCCAGCAGGCCCGGGACTAGCGGGCACAATGAGCAGTTCTTC.

The V call is TRBV7-8, the J call TRBJ1-6; D gene ambiguous. V dropped 0 bases and J dropped 9 bases, with 12 bases sitting between them. The CDR3 contains 15 residues. CDR1 and CDR2 (germline): SGHVS, FQNEAQ. DNA of the CDR3: TGTGCCAGCAGCTTAGCCTTACTCTTTGGTTCACCCCTCCACTTT. This gives the protein CASSLALLFGSPLHF.

The chain joins TRBV19 to TRBJ1-3, with D perhaps TRBD1 (6 bases). CDR3 size: 15 residues. With 3 bases removed from V and 4 bases from J, the gap between germline ends came to 13 bases. The V gene's germline CDR1 is LNHDA and CDR2 SQIVND (reference sequence). The DNA of the CDR3 is TGTGCCAGTAGTATGATCGCAGGGGTAGGAAACACCATATATTTT. This sequence encodes CASSMIAGVGNTIYF. Drawing the rest from reference TRBV19 and TRBJ1-3, the complete variable domain is DGGITQSPKYLFRKEGQNVTLSCEQNLNHDAMYWYRQDPGQGLRLIYYSQIVNDFQKGDIAEGYSVSREKKESFPLTVTSAQKNPTAFYLCASSMIAGVGNTIYFGEGSWLTVV.

The V and J genes are TRBV10-3 and TRBJ2-7, with 9 bases lining up with TRBD2. With V trimmed by 8 bases and J by 0 bases, 2 bases remained unmatched. The CDR3 contains 13 residues. Germline V gene sequence: CDR1 ENHRY, CDR2 SYGVKD. CDR3 region: CAIGSGSSYEQYF. The CDR3, as DNA: TGTGCCATCGGTAGCGGGAGCTCCTACGAGCAGTACTTC.

The chain uses TRBV29-1 and TRBJ2-1, with D hard to call. The length of the CDR3 is 12 residues. V dropped 4 bases and J dropped 4 bases, with 8 bases sitting between them. CDR1 is SQVTM and CDR2 is ANQGSEA in the germline V gene. The CDR3 loop reads CSVGQAYNEQFF. For the CDR3, the DNA is TGCAGCGTTGGACAAGCTTACAATGAGCAGTTCTTC.

The rearrangement joins TRBV7-3 to TRBJ2-2; TRBD2 matches 8 bases. Germline values: CDR1 SGHTA, CDR2 FQGTGA. The CDR3 is made up of 15 amino acids. J lost 7 bases, V lost 3 bases, and 7 bases had no gene match. Here the CDR3 reads CASSLGTSMSGELFF. The CDR3 nucleotides are TGTGCCAGCAGCTTGGGGACTAGTATGAGCGGGGAGCTGTTTTTT.

This clone has just a few counts. This chain uses TRBV5-4 with TRBJ2-5, with D perhaps TRBD2 (6 bases). Germline V CDR1 and CDR2: SGHNT, YYREEE (reference sequence). Deletions cut 6 bases from V and 5 bases from J, with 11 bases between. CDR3 length: 12 residues. The CDR3: CASNAGGETQYF. The CDR3 DNA sequence: TGTGCCAGCAACGCTGGAGGGGAGACCCAGTACTTC.

This clone was recorded a few times. The junction shows a germline mismatch at one end, possibly a read error. V is TRBV18 and J is TRBJ2-7, with D possibly being TRBD1 or TRBD2 (5 bases each). Germline assignment: CDR1 KGHSH and CDR2 LQKENI. This CDR3 is 14 amino acids long. For the CDR3, the DNA is TGTGCCAGCTCCCCACCGGGGCGGACCTACGAGCAGTACTTC. Its translation: CASSPPGRTYEQYF.

The chain uses TRBV9 and TRBJ1-1; no clear D gene. V was cut by 0 bases and J by 5 bases, with 11 bases left in between. CDR3 length: 14 residues. CDR1 is SGDLS, CDR2 YYNGEE, per germline. For the CDR3, the DNA is TGTGCCAGCAGCGTAGGGGCCCAGTTGACTGAAGCTTTCTTT. The encoded protein is CASSVGAQLTEAFF.

The genes are TRBV9 and TRBJ2-3; perhaps TRBD2 as D (6 bases). Germline assignment: CDR1 SGDLS and CDR2 YYNGEE. The CDR3 consists of 16 residues. V was shortened by 4 bases and J by 1 base, with 16 bases between the two germline ends. The CDR3 spells CASSPGRRGGTDTQYF. In DNA, the CDR3 is TGTGCCAGCAGCCCCGGCCGTCGCGGGGGCACAGATACGCAGTATTTT.

The chain couples TRBV7-8 to TRBJ1-1, with 8 bases identical to TRBD1. Germline lookup yields CDR1 SGHVS and CDR2 FQNEAQ. V lost 7 bases and J lost 1; bases outside the gene matches: 5. This CDR3 comprises 14 residues. CDR3: CASNSQGENTEAFF. CDR3 sequence (DNA): TGTGCCAGCAACTCACAGGGGGAGAACACTGAAGCTTTCTTT.

The chain couples TRBV5-4 to TRBJ2-5, with a weak D call TRBD2 (6 bases). Per the germline V gene, CDR1 is SGHNT and CDR2 is YYREEE (reference sequence). V lost 4 bases to trimming and J lost 2 bases, with 15 bases between them. This CDR3 spans 15 amino acids. Here the CDR3 reads CASSHKLAEQETQYF. The CDR3 nucleotides are TGTGCCAGCAGCCATAAATTAGCGGAACAAGAGACCCAGTACTTC.

This sequence joins TRBV7-9 and TRBJ2-7; D is unresolved. Germline values: CDR1 SEHNR, CDR2 FQNEAQ (reference sequence). V lost 4 bases to trimming and J lost 4 bases, with 8 bases between them. The CDR3 runs to 12 residues. This CDR3 reads CASSSAQYEQYF. Here the CDR3 DNA reads TGTGCCAGCAGCTCCGCTCAGTACGAGCAGTACTTC.

This chain links TRBV5-4 with TRBJ2-1; 10 nucleotides align to TRBD2. Germline CDR1 reads SGHNT; CDR2 reads YYREEE (reference sequence). CDR3 size: 16 residues. V gave up 4 bases and J gave up 2 bases; unmatched junction bases: 6. The CDR3 DNA sequence: TGTGCCAGCAGCCCGCCCCTAGCGGGGGCCTACAATGAGCAGTTCTTC. Translating it yields CASSPPLAGAYNEQFF.

The CDR3 loop is CASSEIRGSGNTIYF. The CDR3 DNA reads TGTGCCAGCAGTGAAATCAGGGGCTCTGGAAACACCATATATTTT. The chain has TRBV2 and TRBJ1-3; D perhaps matches TRBD1 (6 bases). The germline V and J ends were trimmed by 2 bases and 0 bases, with 8 bases remaining between them. The CDR3 loop spans 15 amino acids. Germline-derived CDR1 and CDR2 are SNHLY and FYNNEI.

The chain carries TRBV18 and TRBJ2-7, with TRBD1 matching 10 bases. CDR1 is KGHSH and CDR2 is LQKENI in the germline V gene. The CDR3 is 15 residues long. Trimming at V came to 3 bases and at J to 6 bases, leaving 8 bases not matched to a gene. The CDR3 sequence: CASSPIGTGESEQYF. The CDR3, as DNA: TGTGCCAGCTCACCTATCGGGACAGGGGAGAGCGAGCAGTACTTC.

V usage is TRBV7-2 and J usage is TRBJ1-4; TRBD1 agrees at 11 bases. CDR1 and CDR2 (germline): SGHTA, FQGNSA. The CDR3 has 17 residues. V lost 3 bases and J lost 8; bases outside the gene matches: 11. In DNA form, the CDR3 reads TGTGCCAGCAGCTTGTCCCGGGACAGGGGGAGTCGGGAAAAACTGTTTTTT. Its translation: CASSLSRDRGSREKLFF.

This chain joins TRBV6-6 and TRBJ2-1; 10 positions agree with TRBD2. The CDR3 consists of 16 residues. CDR1 and CDR2 (germline): MNHNY, SVGAGI (reference sequence). After removal of 7 bases from V and 3 bases from J, the junction contained 9 bases not matched to a gene. This chain's CDR3 is CASTISGRYLYNEQFF. In nucleotides, the CDR3 is TGTGCCAGCACGATTAGCGGGAGGTACCTCTACAATGAGCAGTTCTTC.

The rearrangement joins TRBV7-9 to TRBJ2-2; the D gene is possibly TRBD2 (6 bases). V dropped 5 bases and J dropped 6 bases, with 16 bases sitting between them. CDR3 size: 15 residues. In germline, CDR1 is SEHNR, CDR2 FQNEAQ (reference sequence). The DNA for the CDR3 is TGTGCCAGCAGCATTGGGTCGGGAGAAGCCGGGGAGCTGTTTTTT. It codes for CASSIGSGEAGELFF.

The chain employs TRBV5-8 and TRBJ2-4; D not certain. From germline, CDR1 is SGHTS and CDR2 YDEGEE. The CDR3 extends over 15 amino acids. Trimming left V 5 bases short and J 0 bases short, with 12 bases between. The CDR3 loop reads CASSPIDLAKNIQYF. The CDR3 nucleotides are TGTGCCAGCAGTCCCATAGACTTAGCCAAAAACATTCAGTACTTC.

DNA of the CDR3: TGCGCCAGCAGCACCTATCGGGGGGATGACTCCTACAATGAGCAGTTCTTC. Its translation is CASSTYRGDDSYNEQFF. J is TRBJ2-1 and V is TRBV5-1; 7 nucleotides match TRBD2. The CDR3 sequence is 17 residues long. Germline V CDR1 and CDR2: SGHRS, YFSETQ. V lost 4 bases and J lost 0; bases outside the gene matches: 10.

The gene calls are TRBV5-1 and TRBJ2-1, with 11 bases identical to TRBD1. The CDR3 runs 14 residues. Germline trimming cut 4 bases from V and 6 bases from J; bases unmatched to any gene: 3. The germline V gene encodes CDR1 SGHRS and CDR2 YFSETQ. This CDR3 reads CASSAGTGGNEQFF. DNA for the CDR3: TGCGCCAGCAGCGCTGGGACAGGGGGCAATGAGCAGTTCTTC.

This chain links TRBV2 with TRBJ1-2; D is unclear. Germline CDR1 reads SNHLY; CDR2 reads FYNNEI. With 8 bases removed from V and 0 bases from J, the gap between germline ends came to 10 bases. CDR3 length: 13 residues. CDR3 region: CASRGEANYGYTF. As DNA, the CDR3 is TGTGCCAGCCGGGGAGAAGCTAACTATGGCTACACCTTC.

The chain carries TRBV2 and TRBJ2-1; 11 bases align to TRBD1. The CDR3 totals 13 residues. Germline trimming cut 5 bases from V and 15 bases from J; bases unmatched to any gene: 9. Germline loops: CDR1 SNHLY, CDR2 FYNNEI. In nucleotides, the CDR3 is TGTGCCAGCAGTCCCGGACAGGGGGCGCGTGCGTTCTTC. This translates into CASSPGQGARAFF.